This T cell receptor (beta chain) was obtained from a study of vaccination and CD4 T cells after COVID-19. Overall study: Each enrolled participant received a two-dose regimen of either BNT162b2 or mRNA-1273 vaccine.

Points from the study as a whole: Spike mono-reactivity applied to 304 of 307 vaccine-specific clones detected in convalescent patients. Convalescent patients showed a median 86.3% of reactive clones that were seen only post-vaccination.

The treatment here: approximately nine-day PBMC culture with coronavirus spike peptide pools or control peptides (ViraFEST assay). Negative-selection isolation of CD4+ T cells was performed after roughly nine days of culture. CDR1 and CDR2 (germline): KGHDR, SFDVKD. The CDR3 has 12 residues. Between the trimmed V and J ends, which lost 1 base and 9 bases, there was a span of 8 bases. This clonotype was seen a handful of times. Its antigen is not known. Sequencing of cultured CD4+ T cell DNA used the Oncomine TCR Beta short-read assay. TCRdb reprocessed the PCR reads with MiXCR, giving one entry per CDR3 protein. Of some 11,000 distinct CDR3 sequences listed, approximately 64% are singletons.

This clonotype was sampled from a human donor who had recovered from COVID-19. Sample: CD4+ T cells from blood, cultured in vitro. This chain uses TRBV24-1 with TRBJ1-2, with D hard to call. This chain's CDR3 is CATSDFLNSYTF. The CDR3 bases are TGTGCCACCAGTGATTTCCTAAATAGCTACACCTTC.